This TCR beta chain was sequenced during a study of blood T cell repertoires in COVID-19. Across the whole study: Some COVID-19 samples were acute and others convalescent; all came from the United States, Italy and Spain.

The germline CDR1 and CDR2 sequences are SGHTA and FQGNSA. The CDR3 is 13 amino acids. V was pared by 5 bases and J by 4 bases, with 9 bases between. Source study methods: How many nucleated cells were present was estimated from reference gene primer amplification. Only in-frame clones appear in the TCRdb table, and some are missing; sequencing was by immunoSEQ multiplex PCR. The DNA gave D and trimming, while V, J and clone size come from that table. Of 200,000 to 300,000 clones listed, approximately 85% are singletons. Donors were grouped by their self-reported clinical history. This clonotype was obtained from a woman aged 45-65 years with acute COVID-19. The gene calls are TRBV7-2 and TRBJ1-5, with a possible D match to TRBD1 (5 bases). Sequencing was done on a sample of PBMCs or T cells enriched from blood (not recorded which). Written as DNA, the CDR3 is TGTGCCAGCAGCATACAGGAAAATCAGCCCCAGCATTTT. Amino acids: CASSIQENQPQHF.